This entry is about one TCR beta chain. The record originates from a study of blood T cells in healthy people across ages. Then a second PCR, running roughly 7 to 11 cycles, was carried out with a sample-barcoded 5' primer and a J-beta primer mix. TCRdb ran MiXCR on the 5' RACE reads and lists one entry per CDR3 protein. The top ten clones hold about 42% of a sample with 700,000 to 850,000 distinct CDR3 sequences, 40% to 65% of them seen once. The sequenced sample consisted of blood. This TCR came from a man older than 75 in good health.

The CDR3 region is CSASGHYDSSYEQYF. The CDR3 DNA sequence: TGCAGTGCTAGCGGGCACTACGATAGCTCCTACGAGCAGTACTTC. The chain has TRBV20-1 and TRBJ2-7; D is uncertain. Per the germline V gene, CDR1 is DFQATT and CDR2 is SNEGSKA (reference sequence). V lost 3 bases, J lost 0 bases, and 15 bases lay in between. The CDR3 contains 15 residues.